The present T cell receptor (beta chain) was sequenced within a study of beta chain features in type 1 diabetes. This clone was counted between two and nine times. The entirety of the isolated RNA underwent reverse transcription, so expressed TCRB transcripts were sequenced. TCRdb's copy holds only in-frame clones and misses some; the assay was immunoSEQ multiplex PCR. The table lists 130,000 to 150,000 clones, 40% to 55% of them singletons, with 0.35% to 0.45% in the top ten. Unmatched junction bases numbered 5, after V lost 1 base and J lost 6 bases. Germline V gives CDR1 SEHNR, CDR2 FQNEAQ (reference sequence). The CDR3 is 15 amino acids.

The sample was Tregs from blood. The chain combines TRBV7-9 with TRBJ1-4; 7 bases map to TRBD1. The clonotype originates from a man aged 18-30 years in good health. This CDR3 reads CASSLVTGWYEKLFF. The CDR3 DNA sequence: TGTGCCAGCAGCTTAGTGACAGGGTGGTATGAAAAACTGTTTTTT.